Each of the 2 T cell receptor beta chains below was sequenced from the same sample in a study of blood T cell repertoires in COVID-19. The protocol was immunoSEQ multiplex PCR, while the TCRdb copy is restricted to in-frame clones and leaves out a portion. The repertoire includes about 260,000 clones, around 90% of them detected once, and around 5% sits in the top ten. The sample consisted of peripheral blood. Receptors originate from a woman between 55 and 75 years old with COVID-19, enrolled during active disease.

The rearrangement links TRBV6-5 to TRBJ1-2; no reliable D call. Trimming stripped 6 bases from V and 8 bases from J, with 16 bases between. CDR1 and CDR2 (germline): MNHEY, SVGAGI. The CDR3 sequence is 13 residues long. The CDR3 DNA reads TGTGCCAGCAGAGGAAACATGGGAGGGGGCTACACCTTC. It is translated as CASRGNMGGGYTF.

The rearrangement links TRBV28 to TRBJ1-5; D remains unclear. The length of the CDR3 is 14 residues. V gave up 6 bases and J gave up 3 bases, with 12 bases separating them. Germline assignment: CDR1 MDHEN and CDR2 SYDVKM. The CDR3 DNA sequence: TGTGCCAGCAGATTCTCGGGTAACAATCAGCCCCAGCATTTT. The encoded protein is CASRFSGNNQPQHF.